The 7 T cell receptor beta chains listed next were all sequenced from one sample in a study of T-cell memory formation after mild COVID-19. TCRdb reprocessed the 5' RACE reads with MiXCR, giving one entry per CDR3 protein. The data show some 150,000 distinct CDR3 sequences, with approximately 21% seen just once and over 2% held by the top ten. Sequences were obtained from PBMCs or a T cell subset sorted from them (not recorded which). The receptors were sampled from an adult woman who had mild COVID-19 (a few samples of this study predate the infection). Cell type and time point are not known.

This clonotype was seen many times. The chain links TRBV12-3 or TRBV12-4 to TRBJ2-1; D is unresolved. V was cut by 5 bases and J by 8 bases, with 13 bases left in between. The CDR3 has 13 amino acids. CDR3 protein: CASSGPQGDEQFF. The CDR3 nucleotides are TGTGCCAGCAGTGGCCCCCAAGGCGATGAGCAGTTCTTC.

This chain links TRBV6-5 with TRBJ2-2; TRBD1 matches 7 bases. The junction had 4 bases not matched to a gene; V was cut back by 6 bases and J by 6 bases. This CDR3 has 13 amino acids. The V gene's germline CDR1 is MNHEY and CDR2 SVGAGI. CDR3 DNA sequence: TGTGCCAGCAGATTAACAGGGGCCGGGGAGCTGTTTTTT. It yields the protein CASRLTGAGELFF.

This clonotype was seen a handful of times. The chain uses TRBV4-3 and TRBJ1-2, with D maybe TRBD1 (5 bases). V dropped 1 base and J dropped 7 bases, with 22 bases sitting between them. CDR3 length: 17 amino acids. CDR1 and CDR2 from the germline V gene are LGHNA and YSLEER. The CDR3 protein is CASSQVVTGPTRRGYTF. CDR3 DNA: TGCGCCAGCAGCCAAGTGGTAACAGGCCCGACCCGCCGTGGCTACACCTTC.

This CDR3 is CSARKENADTQYF. CDR3 DNA sequence: TGCAGTGCTAGAAAAGAAAATGCCGATACGCAGTATTTT. The chain recombines TRBV20-1 with TRBJ2-3, with D hard to call. Germline loops: CDR1 DFQATT, CDR2 SNEGSKA (reference sequence). The CDR3 is made up of 13 amino acids. Between the trimmed V and J ends, which lost 2 bases and 6 bases, there was a span of 12 bases.

This clonotype has just a few counts. The V and J genes are TRBV19 and TRBJ2-2; D is unresolved. V gave up 2 bases and J gave up 6 bases, with 13 bases separating them. The V gene's germline CDR1 is LNHDA and CDR2 SQIVND (reference sequence). The CDR3 is made up of 15 amino acids. The CDR3 bases are TGTGCCAGTAGTATACAACGAGTAGCCGCCGGGGAGCTGTTTTTT. Amino acids: CASSIQRVAAGELFF.

The chain combines TRBV30 with TRBJ1-1; 8 bases are shared with TRBD1. Germline V CDR1 and CDR2: GTSNPN, SVGIG (reference sequence). This CDR3 contains 15 residues. Losses at the gene ends were 2 bases for V and 0 bases for J; bases not matched to a gene: 5. The CDR3 DNA sequence: TGTGCCTGGAGTAGCGGGACAGGCATGAACACTGAAGCTTTCTTT. Translation gives CAWSSGTGMNTEAFF.

This clonotype was detected only a few times. The V gene is TRBV29-1, the J gene TRBJ2-1; D ambiguous. Trimming removed 4 bases at V and 3 bases at J, with 10 bases between. The germline CDR1 and CDR2 sequences are SQVTM and ANQGSEA. The CDR3 is 13 residues long. DNA for the CDR3: TGCAGCGTTGTTAAAGGGCGCTACAATGAGCAGTTCTTC. Translation gives CSVVKGRYNEQFF.